The clone carrying this T cell receptor beta chain came up once. The CDR3 loop spans 15 amino acids. CDR1 SGHNT and CDR2 YYREEE come from the germline V gene (reference sequence). V was pared by 0 bases and J by 0 bases, with 6 bases between. As handled by the study authors: How many nucleated cells were present was estimated from reference gene primer amplification. The repertoire was sequenced with immunoSEQ multiplex PCR; TCRdb's copy has only in-frame clones and lacks some. V and J calls and clone size are as listed in that table; D and trimming were resolved from the DNA. This sample has 240,000 or so clones, with roughly 90% found just once. This entry comes from a study of blood T cell repertoires in COVID-19. On the study more broadly: Acute and convalescent COVID-19 samples came from the United States, Italy and Spain. T cells, B-cell-depleted T cells, or PBMCs provided the cDNA or gDNA that served as material.

This sequence joins TRBV5-4 and TRBJ2-2; D is possibly TRBD2 (5 bases). This sequence originates from a man between 60 and 75 years old who had recovered from COVID-19. The sample comprised peripheral blood. This chain's CDR3 is CASSLDGTNTGELFF. DNA of the CDR3: TGTGCCAGCAGCTTGGACGGGACGAACACCGGGGAGCTGTTTTTT. Full variable domain (outside the CDR3, taken from reference TRBV5-4 and TRBJ2-2): ETGVTQSPTHLIKTRGQQVTLRCSSQSGHNTVSWYQQALGQGPQFIFQYYREEENGRGNFPPRFSGLQFPNYSSELNVNALELDDSALYLCASSLDGTNTGELFFGEGSRLTVL.